This paragraph reports one TCR beta chain. The data were taken from a study of blood T cell repertoires in COVID-19. For the study at large: In each case, the material was cDNA or gDNA derived from T cells, B-cell-depleted T cells, or PBMCs.

The germline V gene encodes CDR1 SGHRS and CDR2 YFSETQ. V gave up 0 bases and J gave up 3 bases; unmatched junction bases: 6. The CDR3 extends over 18 amino acids. As handled by the study authors: Nucleated cell number was recorded as an estimate derived from reference gene primer amplification. Produced via immunoSEQ multiplex PCR; TCRdb's table is partial and in-frame only. V, J and clone size are those of that table, while D and trimming were read from the DNA. The sample has hundreds of thousands of clones; 70% to 90% are singletons. The sample consisted of peripheral blood. This TCR derives from a woman aged 18-35 years who had recovered from COVID-19. The gene calls are TRBV5-1 and TRBJ2-3; 14 positions match TRBD2. Here the CDR3 DNA reads TGCGCCAGCAGCTTGGAACCGGGACTAGCGGGAGTTACAGATACGCAGTATTTT. This translates into CASSLEPGLAGVTDTQYF.